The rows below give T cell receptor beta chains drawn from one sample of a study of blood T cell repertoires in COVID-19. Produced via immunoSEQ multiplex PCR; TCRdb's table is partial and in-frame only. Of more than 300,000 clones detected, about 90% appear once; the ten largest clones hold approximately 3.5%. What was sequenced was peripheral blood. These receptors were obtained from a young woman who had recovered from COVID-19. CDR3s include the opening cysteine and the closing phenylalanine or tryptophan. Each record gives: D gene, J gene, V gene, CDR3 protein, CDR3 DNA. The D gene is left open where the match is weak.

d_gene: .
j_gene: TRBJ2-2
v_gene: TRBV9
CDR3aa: CASSPRGQNTGELFF
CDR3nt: TGTGCCAGCAGCCCGAGGGGACAGAACACCGGGGAGCTGTTTTTT

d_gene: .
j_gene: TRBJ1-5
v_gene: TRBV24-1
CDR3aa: CATSDGGQGSDQPQHF
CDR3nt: TGTGCCACCAGTGATGGGGGTCAGGGGTCTGATCAGCCCCAGCATTTT

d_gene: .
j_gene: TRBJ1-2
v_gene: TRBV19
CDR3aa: CASSLGHQSYGYTF
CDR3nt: TGTGCCAGTAGTTTAGGACACCAAAGCTATGGCTACACCTTC

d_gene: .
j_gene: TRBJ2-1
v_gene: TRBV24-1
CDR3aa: CATSDLPARFSEQFF
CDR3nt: TGTGCCACCAGTGATTTGCCCGCGCGATTTTCTGAGCAGTTCTTC

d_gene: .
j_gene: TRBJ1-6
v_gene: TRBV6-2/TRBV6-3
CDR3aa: CASSYYSFSYNSPLHF
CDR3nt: TGTGCCAGCAGTTACTACAGTTTCTCCTATAATTCACCCCTCCACTTT

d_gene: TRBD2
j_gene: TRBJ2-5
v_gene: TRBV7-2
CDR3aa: CASSPHGGGRETQYF
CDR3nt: TGTGCCAGCAGCCCACACGGGGGGGGCCGGGAGACCCAGTACTTC

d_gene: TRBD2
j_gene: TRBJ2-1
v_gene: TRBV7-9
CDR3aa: CASSHQTLAGGPSGNEQFF
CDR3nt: TGTGCCAGCAGCCACCAGACATTAGCGGGAGGGCCTTCGGGCAATGAGCAGTTCTTC

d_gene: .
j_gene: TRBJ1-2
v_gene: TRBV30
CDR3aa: CAWSPRGFFNYGYTF
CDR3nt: TGTGCCTGGAGTCCAAGGGGGTTCTTTAACTATGGCTACACCTTC

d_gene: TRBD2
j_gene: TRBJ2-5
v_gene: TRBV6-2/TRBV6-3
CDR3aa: CASSQLGLAGEETQYF
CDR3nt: TGTGCCAGCAGTCAACTGGGACTAGCGGGAGAAGAGACCCAGTACTTC

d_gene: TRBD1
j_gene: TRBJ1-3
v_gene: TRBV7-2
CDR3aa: CASSLDRVSGNTIYF
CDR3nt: TGTGCCAGCAGCCTCGACAGGGTTTCGGGAAACACCATATATTTT

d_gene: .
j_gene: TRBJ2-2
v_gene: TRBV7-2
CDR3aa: CASSPSPAGELFF
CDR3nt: TGTGCCAGCAGTCCCTCCCCGGCCGGGGAGCTGTTTTTT